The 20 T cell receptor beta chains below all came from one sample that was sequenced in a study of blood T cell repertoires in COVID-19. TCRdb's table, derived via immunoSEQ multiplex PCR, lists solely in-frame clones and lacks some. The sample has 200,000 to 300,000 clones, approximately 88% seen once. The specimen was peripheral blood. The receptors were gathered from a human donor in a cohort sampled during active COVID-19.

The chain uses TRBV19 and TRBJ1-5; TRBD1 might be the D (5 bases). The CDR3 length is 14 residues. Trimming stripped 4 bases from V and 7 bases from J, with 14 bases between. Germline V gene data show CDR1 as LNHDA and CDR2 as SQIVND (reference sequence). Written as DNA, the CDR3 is TGTGCCAGTAGTAAACCTGGGGCCGGACAGCCCCAGCATTTT. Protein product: CASSKPGAGQPQHF.

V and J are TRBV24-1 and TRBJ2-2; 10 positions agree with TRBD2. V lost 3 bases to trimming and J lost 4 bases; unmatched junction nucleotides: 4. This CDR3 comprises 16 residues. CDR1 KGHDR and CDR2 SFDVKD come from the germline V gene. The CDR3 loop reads CATSDASGSITGELFF. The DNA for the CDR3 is TGTGCCACCAGTGATGCTAGCGGGAGTATCACCGGGGAGCTGTTTTTT.

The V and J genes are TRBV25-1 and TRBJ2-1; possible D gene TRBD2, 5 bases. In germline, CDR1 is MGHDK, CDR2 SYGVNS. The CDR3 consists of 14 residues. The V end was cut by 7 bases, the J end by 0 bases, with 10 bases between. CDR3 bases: TGTGCCAGCACCACGGCGGGCTCCTACAATGAGCAGTTCTTC. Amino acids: CASTTAGSYNEQFF.

CDR3 residues: CSVGGQGGNNYGYTF. As DNA, the CDR3 is TGCAGCGTTGGGGGACAGGGGGGAAATAACTATGGCTACACCTTC. The V call is TRBV29-1, the J call TRBJ1-2; 11 bases line up with TRBD1. This CDR3 region has 15 residues. Germline V gene lookup returns CDR1 SQVTM and CDR2 ANQGSEA. J was trimmed by 1 base and V by 4 bases; bases with no gene match: 5. The whole variable domain, remainder taken from reference TRBV29-1 and TRBJ1-2, is SAVISQKPSRDICQRGTSLTIQCQVDSQVTMMFWYRQQPGQSLTLIATANQGSEATYESGFVIDKFPISRPNLTFSTLTVSNMSPEDSSIYLCSVGGQGGNNYGYTFGSGTRLTVV.

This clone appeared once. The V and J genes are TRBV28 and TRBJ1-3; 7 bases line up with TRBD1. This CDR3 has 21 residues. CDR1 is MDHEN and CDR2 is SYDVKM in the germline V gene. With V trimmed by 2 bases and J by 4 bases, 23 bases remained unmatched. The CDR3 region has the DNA TGTGCCAGCAGTTTACCCCCCTCCCTGACAGGGACTCAGTTTTCCGGAAACACCATATATTTT. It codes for CASSLPPSLTGTQFSGNTIYF.

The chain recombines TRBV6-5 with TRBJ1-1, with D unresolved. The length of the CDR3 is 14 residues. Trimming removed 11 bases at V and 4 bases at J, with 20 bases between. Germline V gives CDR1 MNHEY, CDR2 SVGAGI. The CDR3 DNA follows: TGTGCCGCCGGTGAGGGCCCTTGGGGCACTGAAGCTTTCTTT. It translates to CAAGEGPWGTEAFF.

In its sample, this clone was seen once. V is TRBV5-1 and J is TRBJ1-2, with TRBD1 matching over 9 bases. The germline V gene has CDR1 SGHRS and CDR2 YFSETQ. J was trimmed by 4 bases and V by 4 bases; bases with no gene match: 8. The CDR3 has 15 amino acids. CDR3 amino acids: CASSAPDRGLYGYTF. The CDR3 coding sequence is TGCGCCAGCAGCGCCCCGGACAGGGGCCTCTATGGCTACACCTTC.

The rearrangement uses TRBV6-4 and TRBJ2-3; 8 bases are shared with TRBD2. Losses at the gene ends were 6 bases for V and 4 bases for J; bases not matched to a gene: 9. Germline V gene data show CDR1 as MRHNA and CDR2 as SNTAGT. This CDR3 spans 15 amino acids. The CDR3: CASSAGGGQADTQYF. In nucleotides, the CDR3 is TGTGCCAGCAGCGCCGGGGGGGGCCAGGCAGATACGCAGTATTTT.

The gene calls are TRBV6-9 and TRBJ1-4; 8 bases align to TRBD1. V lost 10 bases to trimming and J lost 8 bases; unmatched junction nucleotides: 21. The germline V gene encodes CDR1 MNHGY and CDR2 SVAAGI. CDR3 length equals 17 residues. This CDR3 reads CATGPGQDFIREEKLFF. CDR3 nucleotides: TGTGCCACCGGGCCGGGACAGGACTTTATACGGGAGGAAAAACTGTTTTTT.

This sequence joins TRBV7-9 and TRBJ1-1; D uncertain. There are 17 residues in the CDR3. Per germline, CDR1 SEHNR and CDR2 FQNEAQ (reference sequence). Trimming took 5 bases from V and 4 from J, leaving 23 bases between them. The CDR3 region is CASSPGEDRFRGTEAFF. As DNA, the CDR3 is TGTGCCAGCAGCCCCGGCGAAGACCGATTCCGGGGCACTGAAGCTTTCTTT.

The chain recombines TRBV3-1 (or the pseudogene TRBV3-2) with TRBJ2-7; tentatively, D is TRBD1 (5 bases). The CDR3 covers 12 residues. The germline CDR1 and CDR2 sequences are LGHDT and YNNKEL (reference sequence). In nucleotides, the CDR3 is TGTGCGTCAAGGGGAAGGGACTACGAGCAGTACTTC. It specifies CASRGRDYEQYF.

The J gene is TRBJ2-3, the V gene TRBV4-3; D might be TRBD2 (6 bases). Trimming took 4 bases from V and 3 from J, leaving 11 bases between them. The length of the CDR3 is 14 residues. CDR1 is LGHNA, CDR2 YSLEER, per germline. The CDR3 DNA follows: TGCGCCAGCAGCCCCGCGGGGCGGACAGATACGCAGTATTTT. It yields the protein CASSPAGRTDTQYF.

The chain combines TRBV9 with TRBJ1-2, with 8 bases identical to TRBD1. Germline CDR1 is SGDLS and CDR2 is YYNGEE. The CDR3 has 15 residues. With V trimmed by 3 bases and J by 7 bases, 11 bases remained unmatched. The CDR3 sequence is CASSATGQALRGYTF. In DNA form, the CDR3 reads TGTGCCAGCAGCGCCACGGGACAGGCCCTCCGTGGCTACACCTTC.

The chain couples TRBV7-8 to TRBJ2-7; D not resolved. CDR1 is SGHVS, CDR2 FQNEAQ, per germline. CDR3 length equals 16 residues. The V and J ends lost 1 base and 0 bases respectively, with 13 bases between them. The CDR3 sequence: CASSLERWRPSYEQYF. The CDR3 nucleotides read TGTGCCAGCAGCTTAGAACGGTGGCGGCCCTCCTACGAGCAGTACTTC.

Here the CDR3 reads CASSLEAQRNNSPLHF. CDR3 nucleotide sequence: TGTGCCAGCAGTCTGGAGGCACAGCGCAATAATTCACCCCTCCACTTT. The rearrangement joins TRBV5-4 to TRBJ1-6; D is unclear. Per germline, CDR1 SGHNT and CDR2 YYREEE (reference sequence). This CDR3 has 16 amino acids. Trimming shortened V by 5 bases and J by 5 bases, and 17 bases separated the two germline ends.

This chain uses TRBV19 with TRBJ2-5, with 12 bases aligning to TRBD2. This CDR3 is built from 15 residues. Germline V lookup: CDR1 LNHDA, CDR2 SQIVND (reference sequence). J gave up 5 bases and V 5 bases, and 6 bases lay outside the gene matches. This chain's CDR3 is CASSARTSGEETQYF. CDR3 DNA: TGTGCCAGTAGTGCTCGGACTAGCGGGGAGGAGACCCAGTACTTC.

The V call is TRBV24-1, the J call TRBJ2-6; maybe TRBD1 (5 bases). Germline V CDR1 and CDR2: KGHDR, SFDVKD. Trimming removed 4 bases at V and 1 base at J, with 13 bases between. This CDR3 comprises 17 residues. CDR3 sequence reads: CATSDPRSGSGANVLTF. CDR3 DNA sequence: TGTGCCACCAGTGACCCAAGGTCAGGGTCTGGGGCCAACGTCCTGACTTTC.

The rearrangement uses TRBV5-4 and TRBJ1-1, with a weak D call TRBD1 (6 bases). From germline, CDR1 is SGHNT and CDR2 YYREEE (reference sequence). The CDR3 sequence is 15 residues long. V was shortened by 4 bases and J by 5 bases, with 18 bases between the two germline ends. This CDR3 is CASSPSQGRGTEAFF. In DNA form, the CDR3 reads TGTGCCAGCAGCCCGAGCCAGGGGCGCGGGACTGAAGCTTTCTTT.

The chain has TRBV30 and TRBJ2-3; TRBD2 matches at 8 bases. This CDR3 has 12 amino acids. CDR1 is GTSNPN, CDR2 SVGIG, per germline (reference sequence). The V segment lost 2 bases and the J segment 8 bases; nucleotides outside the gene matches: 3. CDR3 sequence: CAWSPTSATQYF. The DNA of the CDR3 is TGTGCCTGGAGTCCGACTAGCGCTACGCAGTATTTT.

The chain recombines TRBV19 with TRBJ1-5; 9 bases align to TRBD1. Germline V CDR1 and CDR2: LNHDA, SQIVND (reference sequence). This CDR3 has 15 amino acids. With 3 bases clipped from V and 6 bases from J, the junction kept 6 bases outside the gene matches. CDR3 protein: CASSMGTGSGQPQHF. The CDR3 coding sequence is TGTGCCAGTAGTATGGGGACAGGGAGCGGTCAGCCCCAGCATTTT.